The present entry profiles one TCR beta chain with its context. The antigen is not known. The data originate from a study of cytomegalovirus exposure and HLA in healthy donors. Study details: In an earlier analysis, around 100 million unique TCR beta sequences were found from some 200 million T cells. Findings and caveats of the study: In a later analysis, V- and J-gene trimming of beta chains associated with a DCLRE1C missense variant, replicated independently.

V was trimmed by 3 bases and J by 4 bases, leaving 18 bases between them. The CDR3 has 16 amino acids. Germline V CDR1 and CDR2: SGHVS, FNYEAQ. Healthy donors of bone marrow made up the group. PCR employed 60 Vbeta and 13 Jbeta primers. Repertoires were generated with immunoSEQ multiplex PCR, while TCRdb's copy carries only in-frame clones and drops some. The sample lists 55,000 to 75,000 clones, approximately 77% occurring once. The clonotype comes from a woman between 25 and 40 years old in good health and CMV-seropositive. The V and J genes are TRBV7-6 and TRBJ1-2; no reliable D call. The sequenced sample was PBMCs. The CDR3 coding sequence is TGTGCCAGCAGCTTCGACGTCGGGTCCACGGGCTATGGCTACACCTTC. Translated, it gives CASSFDVGSTGYGYTF.